A selection of T cell receptor beta chains follows, all from one sample in a study of T cell repertoires in cytomegalovirus infection. Their cognate antigens are unknown. TCRdb re-called the reads with MiXCR, one entry per CDR3 protein. Counted here are about 570,000 distinct CDR3 sequences, approximately 40% occurring once; the ten biggest clones make up more than 40%. Source: cultured PBMCs, taken from culture after CMV antigen stimulation. The receptors shown here come from a human donor in good health (CMV status not recorded). Some clones in this sample may be carry-over from other donors' samples. Each CDR3 is given with its conserved first and last residue. Fields, in order: V gene, clone size, J gene, CDR3 length, D gene, CDR3 DNA, CDR3 protein. D genes are given only for firm matches. Expanded clones are given a class, and other clones once, few, many or no size at all.

v_gene: TRBV28; abundance: few; j_gene: TRBJ1-2; len: 13; d_gene: NA; CDR3nt: TGTGCCAGCAGTCCGGACGGCCGCTATGGCTACACCTTC; CDR3aa: CASSPDGRYGYTF
v_gene: TRBV18; abundance: NA; j_gene: TRBJ1-1; len: 15; d_gene: NA; CDR3nt: TGTGCCAGCTCACCACCCACGGCGATGGGGACTGAAGCTTTCTTT; CDR3aa: CASSPPTAMGTEAFF
v_gene: TRBV11-2; abundance: NA; j_gene: TRBJ1-1; len: 14; d_gene: TRBD1; CDR3nt: TGTGCCAGCAGCTCCGACAGGGAGAACACTGAAGCTTTCTTT; CDR3aa: CASSSDRENTEAFF
v_gene: TRBV11-3; abundance: NA; j_gene: TRBJ2-2; len: 16; d_gene: NA; CDR3nt: TGTGCCAGCAGCCCCGTTAGGGGGGGAGCGTCCGGGGAGCTGTTTTTT; CDR3aa: CASSPVRGGASGELFF
v_gene: TRBV7-9; abundance: NA; j_gene: TRBJ2-6; len: 15; d_gene: NA; CDR3nt: TGTGCCAGCAGCTTAGTTGCCACTGGGGCCAACGTCCTGACTTTC; CDR3aa: CASSLVATGANVLTF
v_gene: TRBV10-3; abundance: NA; j_gene: TRBJ2-5; len: 13; d_gene: NA; CDR3nt: TGTGCCATCAGGGAGGACTACCAAGAGACCCAGTACTTC; CDR3aa: CAIREDYQETQYF
v_gene: TRBV7-2; abundance: few; j_gene: TRBJ2-7; len: 14; d_gene: TRBD2; CDR3nt: TGTGCCAGCAGCTATACTAGCGGGGTCTACGAGCAGTACTTC; CDR3aa: CASSYTSGVYEQYF
v_gene: TRBV6-5; abundance: few; j_gene: TRBJ2-5; len: 14; d_gene: NA; CDR3nt: TGTGCCAGCAGTTACACGGGAGTCGGGGAGACCCAGTACTTC; CDR3aa: CASSYTGVGETQYF
v_gene: TRBV4-1; abundance: NA; j_gene: TRBJ2-7; len: 16; d_gene: TRBD2; CDR3nt: TGCGCCAGCAGCTTACGACTAGCGGGTGCTTCCTACGAGCAGTACTTC; CDR3aa: CASSLRLAGASYEQYF
v_gene: TRBV4-1; abundance: NA; j_gene: TRBJ2-2; len: 16; d_gene: TRBD2; CDR3nt: TGCGCCAGCAGCCAAGGAAGCGGGGGGAGTACCGGGGAGCTGTTTTTT; CDR3aa: CASSQGSGGSTGELFF
v_gene: TRBV7-2; abundance: NA; j_gene: TRBJ2-1; len: 14; d_gene: NA; CDR3nt: TGTGCCAGCACCCCGGGCAGCGGCTACAATGAGCAGTTCTTC; CDR3aa: CASTPGSGYNEQFF
v_gene: TRBV7-8; abundance: NA; j_gene: TRBJ1-5; len: 17; d_gene: NA; CDR3nt: TGTGCCAGCAGCCCGGATATGGCAGGCTATAGCAATCAGCCCCAGCATTTT; CDR3aa: CASSPDMAGYSNQPQHF
v_gene: TRBV4-1; abundance: NA; j_gene: TRBJ2-1; len: 13; d_gene: NA; CDR3nt: TGCGCCAGCAGCCCCCGGCGGCCCCATGGGCAGTTCTTC; CDR3aa: CASSPRRPHGQFF
v_gene: TRBV12-3/TRBV12-4; abundance: NA; j_gene: TRBJ1-1; len: 13; d_gene: NA; CDR3nt: TGTGCCAGCACCCCGAACAGAATCACTGAAGCTTTCTTT; CDR3aa: CASTPNRITEAFF
v_gene: TRBV20-1; abundance: NA; j_gene: TRBJ2-1; len: 14; d_gene: NA; CDR3nt: TGCAGTGCTTCCACCGGGTCCGGGCTCAGTGAGCAGTTCTTC; CDR3aa: CSASTGSGLSEQFF
v_gene: TRBV7-2; abundance: NA; j_gene: TRBJ2-4; len: 13; d_gene: NA; CDR3nt: TGTGCCAGCAGCTTAGGGGTCCTGTCAAGTTCGTACTTC; CDR3aa: CASSLGVLSSSYF
v_gene: TRBV19; abundance: NA; j_gene: TRBJ2-1; len: 15; d_gene: NA; CDR3nt: TGTGCCAGTAGGGGTCAAGGTAGCCAATACAATGAGCAGTTCTTC; CDR3aa: CASRGQGSQYNEQFF
v_gene: TRBV7-2; abundance: many; j_gene: TRBJ2-1; len: 13; d_gene: NA; CDR3nt: TGTGCCAGCAGACTTGGTAGTTCCAATGAGCAGTTCTTC; CDR3aa: CASRLGSSNEQFF
v_gene: TRBV2; abundance: few; j_gene: TRBJ2-1; len: 14; d_gene: TRBD2; CDR3nt: TGTGCCAGCAACCTACTAGCGGGAGGCAATGAGCAGTTCTTC; CDR3aa: CASNLLAGGNEQFF
v_gene: TRBV7-2; abundance: NA; j_gene: TRBJ1-3; len: 13; d_gene: NA; CDR3nt: TGTGCCAGCAGCGACCCTCCAGGAAACACCATATATTTT; CDR3aa: CASSDPPGNTIYF
v_gene: TRBV10-3; abundance: few; j_gene: TRBJ2-5; len: 13; d_gene: NA; CDR3nt: TGTGCCATCAACTCTGGAACCCAAGAGACCCAGTACTTC; CDR3aa: CAINSGTQETQYF
v_gene: TRBV7-8; abundance: few; j_gene: TRBJ2-7; len: 18; d_gene: NA; CDR3nt: TGTGCCAGCAGCCTCGATGCGTGGGGTGGGGGGACCTCCTACGAGCAGTACTTC; CDR3aa: CASSLDAWGGGTSYEQYF
v_gene: TRBV7-2; abundance: NA; j_gene: TRBJ2-1; len: 13; d_gene: NA; CDR3nt: TGTGCCAGCAGCTTACTAAGGGGCAATGAGCAGTTCTTC; CDR3aa: CASSLLRGNEQFF
v_gene: TRBV30; abundance: NA; j_gene: TRBJ1-5; len: 13; d_gene: NA; CDR3nt: TGTGCCTGGAGTGTTGCTAGCAATCAGCCCCAGCATTTT; CDR3aa: CAWSVASNQPQHF
v_gene: TRBV7-2; abundance: NA; j_gene: TRBJ2-3; len: 15; d_gene: NA; CDR3nt: TGTGCCAGCAGCTTAATGCGGGCCGGCACAGATACGCAGTATTTT; CDR3aa: CASSLMRAGTDTQYF
v_gene: TRBV12-5; abundance: NA; j_gene: TRBJ2-7; len: 11; d_gene: NA; CDR3nt: TGTGCTAGTGCCCATTTGAACGAGCAGTACTTC; CDR3aa: CASAHLNEQYF
v_gene: TRBV7-9; abundance: few; j_gene: TRBJ2-5; len: 13; d_gene: NA; CDR3nt: TGTGCCAGCAGCCAGACAGCCTGGGAGACCCAGTACTTC; CDR3aa: CASSQTAWETQYF
v_gene: TRBV7-2; abundance: few; j_gene: TRBJ2-4; len: 12; d_gene: NA; CDR3nt: TGTGCCAGCACCCCGGGTGCCAAGGTTCAGTACTTC; CDR3aa: CASTPGAKVQYF
v_gene: TRBV19; abundance: few; j_gene: TRBJ1-1; len: 12; d_gene: NA; CDR3nt: TGTGCCAGTAGTATAATAGGAGATCTCGCTTTCTTT; CDR3aa: CASSIIGDLAFF
v_gene: TRBV20-1; abundance: NA; j_gene: TRBJ2-5; len: 14; d_gene: NA; CDR3nt: TGCAGTGCTAGAGTTATCTTGAGTATCGAGACCCAGTACTTC; CDR3aa: CSARVILSIETQYF
v_gene: TRBV7-9; abundance: NA; j_gene: TRBJ2-3; len: 12; d_gene: NA; CDR3nt: TGTGCCAGCAGCTCACAGGAAGATACGCAGTATTTT; CDR3aa: CASSSQEDTQYF
v_gene: TRBV18; abundance: NA; j_gene: TRBJ2-1; len: 15; d_gene: TRBD2; CDR3nt: TGTGCCAGCTCACCACCGGCGCTAGCGGTCAATGAGCAGTTCTTC; CDR3aa: CASSPPALAVNEQFF
v_gene: TRBV7-2; abundance: NA; j_gene: TRBJ2-3; len: 14; d_gene: TRBD1; CDR3nt: TGTGCCAGCAGCATCGGACAGGCGTCAGGGACGCAGTATTTT; CDR3aa: CASSIGQASGTQYF
v_gene: TRBV28; abundance: NA; j_gene: TRBJ1-5; len: 16; d_gene: NA; CDR3nt: TGTGCCAGCAGTCCAACAGGGCGAGCTAATAATCAGCCCCAGCATTTT; CDR3aa: CASSPTGRANNQPQHF
v_gene: TRBV6-5; abundance: few; j_gene: TRBJ2-3; len: 14; d_gene: TRBD2; CDR3nt: TGTGCCAGCAGGACCGGGACTAGCGGAAATACGCAGTATTTT; CDR3aa: CASRTGTSGNTQYF
v_gene: TRBV10-3; abundance: few; j_gene: TRBJ2-5; len: 15; d_gene: NA; CDR3nt: TGTGCCATCAGTTGGACAGTGAGTGCGAAAGAGACCCAGTACTTC; CDR3aa: CAISWTVSAKETQYF
v_gene: TRBV19; abundance: NA; j_gene: TRBJ2-3; len: 18; d_gene: TRBD2; CDR3nt: TGTGCCAGTATGGCCTCAGCCGAACCGACTAGCGGGAGGCATACGCAGTATTTT; CDR3aa: CASMASAEPTSGRHTQYF
v_gene: TRBV11-2; abundance: few; j_gene: TRBJ2-2; len: 15; d_gene: TRBD2; CDR3nt: TGTGCCAGCAGCTTGCGGGGGGGCGTTACCGGGGAGCTGTTTTTT; CDR3aa: CASSLRGGVTGELFF
v_gene: TRBV7-2; abundance: NA; j_gene: TRBJ1-1; len: 13; d_gene: NA; CDR3nt: TGTGCCAGCAGCTTCGGCAGGGATGGTGAAGCTTTCTTT; CDR3aa: CASSFGRDGEAFF
v_gene: TRBV2; abundance: NA; j_gene: TRBJ1-6; len: 14; d_gene: NA; CDR3nt: TGTGCCAGCAGTGAGGTTGGGAGGGACGGACCCCTCCACTTT; CDR3aa: CASSEVGRDGPLHF
v_gene: TRBV6-1; abundance: NA; j_gene: TRBJ2-7; len: 16; d_gene: NA; CDR3nt: TGTGCCAGCAGTGGCCTCGGGGCCCTGATGTTCTACGAGCAGTACTTC; CDR3aa: CASSGLGALMFYEQYF
v_gene: TRBV7-6; abundance: few; j_gene: TRBJ2-7; len: 16; d_gene: TRBD2; CDR3nt: TGTGCCAGCAGCTTGGAGACTAGCGGGCAGATCTACGAGCAGTACTTC; CDR3aa: CASSLETSGQIYEQYF
v_gene: TRBV2; abundance: few; j_gene: TRBJ2-1; len: 12; d_gene: NA; CDR3nt: TGTGCCAGCAGTGGGGGGTACAATGAGCAGTTCTTC; CDR3aa: CASSGGYNEQFF
v_gene: TRBV7-2; abundance: NA; j_gene: TRBJ1-1; len: 13; d_gene: NA; CDR3nt: TGTGCCAGCAGCTTAGCGGCCAGGGTTAAAGCTTTCTTT; CDR3aa: CASSLAARVKAFF
v_gene: TRBV7-6; abundance: NA; j_gene: TRBJ1-2; len: 16; d_gene: NA; CDR3nt: TGTGCCAGCAGCTTGATACAGTCAACCGACATGGGAGGCTACACCTTC; CDR3aa: CASSLIQSTDMGGYTF
v_gene: TRBV6-1; abundance: NA; j_gene: TRBJ1-1; len: 14; d_gene: NA; CDR3nt: TGTGCCAGCAGTGAAGCGCTTGGGGTAACTGAAGCTTTCTTT; CDR3aa: CASSEALGVTEAFF
v_gene: TRBV6-1; abundance: few; j_gene: TRBJ2-5; len: 14; d_gene: NA; CDR3nt: TGTGCCAGCAGTGAAGCGGTTGGGGGGGAGACCCAGTACTTC; CDR3aa: CASSEAVGGETQYF
v_gene: TRBV7-9; abundance: NA; j_gene: TRBJ2-5; len: 15; d_gene: TRBD1; CDR3nt: TGTGCCAGCATCAGGGGGTGGAAATCCCAAGAGACCCAGTACTTC; CDR3aa: CASIRGWKSQETQYF
v_gene: TRBV9; abundance: NA; j_gene: TRBJ2-7; len: 13; d_gene: NA; CDR3nt: TGTGCCAGCAGCGCCGCAGGGGCGGAGGAGCAGTACTTC; CDR3aa: CASSAAGAEEQYF
v_gene: TRBV5-1; abundance: NA; j_gene: TRBJ2-1; len: 15; d_gene: TRBD2; CDR3nt: TGCGCCAGCAGCCCAAGGACTAGCGGGAGAGGTGAGCAGTTCTTC; CDR3aa: CASSPRTSGRGEQFF
v_gene: TRBV11-2; abundance: few; j_gene: TRBJ2-7; len: 16; d_gene: TRBD1; CDR3nt: TGTGCCAGCAGCTCGGCGACAGGGATGAGCTCCTACGAGCAGTACTTC; CDR3aa: CASSSATGMSSYEQYF
v_gene: TRBV7-2; abundance: few; j_gene: TRBJ2-5; len: 16; d_gene: TRBD2; CDR3nt: TGTGCCAGCAGCTCGCGAATGGTGGGAGGGCCCGAGACCCAGTACTTC; CDR3aa: CASSSRMVGGPETQYF
v_gene: TRBV10-3; abundance: NA; j_gene: TRBJ2-1; len: 15; d_gene: NA; CDR3nt: TGTGCCATCGCAGCGTTGGCGGGGTCCTACAATGAGCAGTTCTTC; CDR3aa: CAIAALAGSYNEQFF
v_gene: TRBV10-3; abundance: once; j_gene: TRBJ1-2; len: 12; d_gene: TRBD1; CDR3nt: TGTGCCACGGGACAGGGGGTGGATGGCTACACCTTC; CDR3aa: CATGQGVDGYTF